This passage covers 29 T cell receptor beta chains from one sample sequenced in a study of graft-versus-host responses after intestinal transplantation. Antigen specificity for these receptors is unknown. Using immunoSEQ multiplex PCR, the repertoire was profiled, and TCRdb retains in-frame clones only, with some absent. The sample consists of tens of thousands of clones, 90% to 95% of them appearing once. The sample was unstimulated CD8+ T cells sorted from spleen or lymph node cells, taken before transplant. The receptor set was obtained from a human donor who was the organ donor for an intestinal transplant.

This chain connects TRBV2 to TRBJ2-1; 10 nucleotides match TRBD2. The CDR3 length is 12 residues. CDR1 and CDR2 (germline): SNHLY, FYNNEI. CDR3 in DNA: TGTGCTCGTATACTAGCGGGGAATGAGCAGTTCTTC. Translating it yields CARILAGNEQFF.

This rearrangement joins TRBV27 to TRBJ1-2; D unclear. This CDR3 contains 15 residues. V lost 3 bases and J lost 0, with 11 bases in between. The germline V gene has CDR1 MNHEY and CDR2 SMNVEV (reference sequence). The chain's CDR3 is CASSFAGDPNYGYTF. CDR3 sequence (DNA): TGTGCCAGCAGTTTCGCAGGAGACCCTAACTATGGCTACACCTTC.

The chain carries TRBV4-3 and TRBJ2-3, with 10 bases identical to TRBD2. V shed 0 bases, J shed 5 bases, and the junction held 11 bases outside the gene matches. The CDR3 totals 18 residues. Germline V CDR1 and CDR2: LGHNA, YSLEER. The CDR3 protein is CASSQERMSGGEGDTQYF. For the CDR3, the DNA is TGCGCCAGCAGCCAAGAGAGGATGAGCGGGGGGGAGGGAGATACGCAGTATTTT.

This clone appeared a single time. The CDR3 DNA follows: TGTGCCACCAGCAGAGAAGTCGACAGGGCCGCCTATGGCTACACCTTC. Protein product: CATSREVDRAAYGYTF. The chain carries TRBV15 and TRBJ1-2; 7 nucleotides align to TRBD1. V lost 0 bases to trimming and J lost 4 bases; unmatched junction nucleotides: 8. Germline V gene sequence: CDR1 LNHNV, CDR2 YYDKDF (reference sequence). The CDR3 covers 16 residues.

The V gene is TRBV15, the J gene TRBJ2-7; no clear D. The CDR3 totals 13 residues. Trimming pared 3 bases from V and 4 bases from J, leaving 10 bases between. Germline V lookup: CDR1 LNHNV, CDR2 YYDKDF (reference sequence). CDR3 sequence (DNA): TGTGCCACCAGCAGTGATCGCTTTTACGAGCAGTACTTC. Amino acids: CATSSDRFYEQYF.

The chain couples TRBV4-1 to TRBJ2-1; the D gene is possibly TRBD2 (5 bases). The CDR3 loop spans 12 amino acids. V was trimmed by 1 base and J by 9 bases, leaving 7 bases between them. Germline CDR1 is MGHRA and CDR2 is YSYEKL. This chain's CDR3 is CASSQGGSEQFF. The CDR3 DNA reads TGCGCCAGCAGCCAAGGAGGGAGTGAGCAGTTCTTC.

The CDR3 loop is CASSLASNTEAFF. The CDR3 nucleotides read TGTGCCAGCAGCTTAGCCTCAAACACTGAAGCTTTCTTT. The V and J genes are TRBV13 and TRBJ1-1, with D unresolved. This CDR3 is 13 amino acids long. Trimming left V 1 base short and J 2 bases short, with 5 bases between. The germline CDR1 and CDR2 sequences are PRHDT and FYEKMQ (reference sequence).

The chain has TRBV14 and TRBJ1-2; 7 nucleotides align to TRBD1. V was clipped by 0 bases and J by 3 bases; unmatched bases: 10. Germline loops: CDR1 SGHDN, CDR2 FVKESK. CDR3 length: 17 amino acids. The CDR3 DNA reads TGTGCCAGCAGCCAAGATGTCCGGGGAGGACAGGACTATGGCTACACCTTC. Translated: CASSQDVRGGQDYGYTF.

This chain uses TRBV4-1 with TRBJ1-1; 7 nucleotides align to TRBD1. The CDR3 spans 16 residues. V lost 0 bases to trimming and J lost 3 bases; unmatched junction nucleotides: 7. Germline V gene sequence: CDR1 MGHRA, CDR2 YSYEKL. CDR3 bases: TGCGCCAGCAGCCAAGATGGGTTAGGGGGCCACACTGAAGCTTTCTTT. This translates into CASSQDGLGGHTEAFF.

This chain joins TRBV10-3 and TRBJ1-5; 9 bases are shared with TRBD1. V shed 3 bases and J 4 bases; nucleotides not matched to a gene: 7. CDR1 ENHRY and CDR2 SYGVKD come from the germline V gene. The CDR3 consists of 16 residues. The CDR3 sequence is CAISEGGQGPNQPQHF. Written as DNA, the CDR3 is TGTGCCATCAGTGAAGGGGGACAGGGACCGAATCAGCCCCAGCATTTT.

The chain is built from TRBV5-4 and TRBJ2-5; TRBD2 matches at 8 bases. V was pared by 4 bases and J by 1 base, with 6 bases of the junction left unmatched. Germline V gives CDR1 SGHNT, CDR2 YYREEE (reference sequence). The CDR3 loop spans 15 amino acids. The CDR3, as DNA: TGTGCCAGCAGCCGGGAGGGCGGAATCCAAGAGACCCAGTACTTC. Encoded protein: CASSREGGIQETQYF.

The chain links TRBV19 to TRBJ1-5; D unclear. V lost 7 bases to trimming and J lost 7 bases, with 17 bases between them. The CDR3 has 14 amino acids. Per germline, CDR1 LNHDA and CDR2 SQIVND (reference sequence). The DNA for the CDR3 is TGTGCCAGTACCGAGTGGGTAGGAGGCCAGCCCCAGCATTTT. It codes for CASTEWVGGQPQHF. Full variable domain (rest looked up from reference TRBV19 and TRBJ1-5): DGGITQSPKYLFRKEGQNVTLSCEQNLNHDAMYWYRQDPGQGLRLIYYSQIVNDFQKGDIAEGYSVSREKKESFPLTVTSAQKNPTAFYLCASTEWVGGQPQHFGDGTRLSIL.

V usage is TRBV5-7 and J usage is TRBJ2-7; TRBD1 is a possible D gene (5 bases). TRBV5-7 has ORF status, its function being uncertain. CDR3 size: 17 residues. The V and J ends lost 3 bases and 0 bases respectively, with 19 bases between them. The CDR3 loop reads CASSSTTGVISSYEQYF. The CDR3 nucleotides read TGTGCCAGCAGCTCCACCACAGGCGTCATTAGCTCCTACGAGCAGTACTTC.

This sequence joins TRBV11-2 and TRBJ1-2, with D maybe TRBD1 (5 bases). CDR3 size: 16 residues. V dropped 3 bases and J dropped 4 bases, with 18 bases sitting between them. Germline V CDR1 and CDR2: SGHAT, FQNNGV. CDR3 protein: CASSLDYRQFSYGYTF. DNA of the CDR3: TGTGCCAGCAGCTTGGATTATCGACAGTTCTCCTATGGCTACACCTTC. Full variable domain (remainder filled in from reference TRBV11-2 and TRBJ1-2): EAGVAQSPRYKIIEKRQSVAFWCNPISGHATLYWYQQILGQGPKLLIQFQNNGVVDDSQLPKDRFSAERLKGVDSTLKIQPAKLEDSAVYLCASSLDYRQFSYGYTFGSGTRLTVV.

V and J are TRBV7-6 and TRBJ2-7; no clear D. Trimming left V 6 bases short and J 3 bases short, with 12 bases between. Looked up from germline, CDR1 is SGHVS and CDR2 is FNYEAQ. There are 13 residues in the CDR3. The CDR3 region has the DNA TGTGCCAGCAGTTCCCTGGAGAGCTACGAGCAGTACTTC. It encodes CASSSLESYEQYF.

The CDR3 DNA sequence: TGTGCCAGCAGTGGGTACGTGGCACTCGCTTCCTACGAGCAGTACTTC. It is translated as CASSGYVALASYEQYF. This chain connects TRBV25-1 to TRBJ2-7, with D unresolved. Trimming cost V 4 bases and J 1 base, with 17 bases left between them. Per germline, CDR1 MGHDK and CDR2 SYGVNS. The CDR3 extends over 16 amino acids.

Here the CDR3 reads CAWSVESQEQFF. CDR3 in DNA: TGTGCCTGGAGTGTGGAAAGCCAAGAGCAGTTCTTC. The J gene is TRBJ2-1, the V gene TRBV30, with D hard to call. Germline CDR1 is GTSNPN and CDR2 is SVGIG (reference sequence). The CDR3 totals 12 residues. Trimming took off 0 bases at V and 10 bases at J, with 10 bases between the two ends.

The chain recombines TRBV5-4 with TRBJ1-1; the D gene is possibly TRBD1 (6 bases). This CDR3 has 14 residues. Trimming left V 6 bases short and J 7 bases short, with 19 bases between. Per the germline V gene, CDR1 is SGHNT and CDR2 is YYREEE (reference sequence). CDR3 sequence: CASTIGQRSNEAFF. The DNA for the CDR3 is TGTGCCAGCACCATAGGACAGAGGAGTAATGAAGCTTTCTTT.

This rearrangement joins TRBV19 to TRBJ2-1; tentatively, D is TRBD2 (6 bases). Trimming stripped 6 bases from V and 7 bases from J, with 10 bases between. The CDR3 spans 12 residues. CDR1 and CDR2 from the germline V gene are LNHDA and SQIVND (reference sequence). The CDR3 nucleotides read TGTGCCAGTAGGGGACTTTCGAATGAGCAGTTCTTC. Translating it yields CASRGLSNEQFF.

This sequence joins TRBV7-3 and TRBJ2-2; TRBD2 matches at 9 bases. V was pared by 4 bases and J by 0 bases, with 3 bases of the junction left unmatched. The CDR3 loop spans 16 amino acids. From germline, CDR1 is SGHTA and CDR2 FQGTGA. The CDR3 nucleotides are TGTGCCAGCAGCTCCCTAGCGGGGACGAACACCGGGGAGCTGTTTTTT. This translates into CASSSLAGTNTGELFF.

The chain couples TRBV11-3 to TRBJ1-1; D is unclear. The germline V gene encodes CDR1 SGHNT and CDR2 YENEEA. The CDR3 extends over 13 amino acids. The V and J ends lost 2 bases and 4 bases respectively, with 8 bases between them. DNA for the CDR3: TGTGCCAGCAGCTTAACGACGGGCACTGAAGCTTTCTTT. Translated: CASSLTTGTEAFF.

This clone was observed a single time. Distinct nucleotide sequences in the sample also encode this CDR3. The V gene is TRBV27, the J gene TRBJ2-7, with D perhaps TRBD1 or TRBD2 (5 bases each). Per germline, CDR1 MNHEY and CDR2 SMNVEV (reference sequence). This CDR3 is 13 amino acids long. V shed 2 bases and J shed 2 bases, with 7 bases lying between them. CDR3 loop: CASSLGTPYEQYF. DNA for the CDR3: TGTGCCAGCAGTTTAGGGACGCCCTACGAGCAGTACTTC.

The chain has TRBV5-8 and TRBJ2-5, with 8 bases aligning to TRBD1. Germline V gives CDR1 SGHTS, CDR2 YDEGEE. This CDR3 spans 14 amino acids. J lost 5 bases, V lost 3 bases, and 6 bases had no gene match. CDR3 nucleotides: TGTGCCAGCAGCTCCAGGGGGCTTGAGGAGACCCAGTACTTC. Its protein is CASSSRGLEETQYF.

The chain has TRBV6-1 and TRBJ1-3; 7 bases map to TRBD1. V trimming: 2 bases; J trimming: 4 bases; junction bases outside the gene matches: 11. This CDR3 is built from 17 residues. Germline V CDR1 and CDR2: MNHNS, SASEGT. CDR3 amino acids: CASSEFRPGQRGNTIYF. In DNA form, the CDR3 reads TGTGCCAGCAGTGAATTTAGGCCGGGACAGAGAGGAAACACCATATATTTT.

V is TRBV28 and J is TRBJ1-2; 10 bases are shared with TRBD1. Trimming took 2 bases from V and 4 from J; bases not matched to a gene: 4. The CDR3 covers 15 residues. Per germline, CDR1 MDHEN and CDR2 SYDVKM. The CDR3 loop reads CASSLGTGVVYGYTF. The CDR3 DNA reads as TGTGCCAGCAGTTTAGGGACAGGGGTAGTCTATGGCTACACCTTC.

The chain couples TRBV6-7 to TRBJ1-1; D unresolved. TRBV6-7 is an ORF; its function is uncertain. The CDR3 has 12 residues. The chain's CDR3 is CPHPRRLTEAFF. CDR3 sequence (DNA): TGTCCTCACCCACGGCGGCTCACTGAAGCTTTCTTT.

The chain joins TRBV4-2 to TRBJ1-3; D may be TRBD1 (6 bases). Germline CDR1 reads LGHNA; CDR2 reads YNFKEQ. The CDR3 covers 13 residues. With 4 bases removed from V and 4 bases from J, the gap between germline ends came to 8 bases. CDR3 region: CASSPRGGNTIYF. Written as DNA, the CDR3 is TGTGCCAGCAGCCCGAGGGGGGGAAACACCATATATTTT.

A single count supports this clone. The chain employs TRBV11-2 and TRBJ2-7; D uncertain. The CDR3 covers 13 residues. Germline-derived CDR1 and CDR2 are SGHAT and FQNNGV. V lost 1 base, J lost 6 bases, and 10 bases lay in between. CDR3 nucleotides: TGTGCCAGCAGCTTAGGGAGACATGTCGAGCAGTACTTC. It translates to CASSLGRHVEQYF.

This chain uses TRBV19 with TRBJ2-7; 16 bases are shared with TRBD2. The ends lost 5 bases at V and 2 bases at J; junction bases unmatched: 3. The CDR3 consists of 16 residues. CDR1 is LNHDA, CDR2 SQIVND, per germline (reference sequence). This CDR3 reads CASSGTSGGAAYEQYF. CDR3 DNA sequence: TGTGCCAGTAGTGGGACTAGCGGGGGGGCCGCCTACGAGCAGTACTTC.